This TCR beta chain is from a study of CD8 T cells in ankylosing spondylitis. Findings and caveats of the study: Blood from ankylosing spondylitis patients appeared to carry a characteristic roughly 8-variant TCR beta motif. Past research had described some motif variants in reactive arthritis synovial fluid and blood.

The V and J ends lost 5 bases and 0 bases respectively, with 23 bases between them. In germline, CDR1 is DFQATT, CDR2 SNEGSKA (reference sequence). CDR3 length: 18 amino acids. Researchers built TCR beta libraries using quantitative 5'-RACE with molecular barcodes. TCRdb fed the 5' RACE reads into MiXCR, producing one record per CDR3 protein. Counted here are a few hundred thousand distinct CDR3 sequences, roughly 6.6% occurring once; the ten biggest clones make up 14%. Turning to this clonotype: What it binds is unknown.

This receptor was identified in a male donor with ankylosing spondylitis. The sample was blood, either unsorted or a sorted T cell fraction (not recorded which). This chain connects TRBV20-1 to TRBJ2-4; D may match TRBD1 or TRBD2 (5 bases each). The CDR3 here is CSAGRGAGINLAKNIQYF. As DNA, the CDR3 is TGCAGTGCTGGCCGAGGGGCCGGAATAAACCTAGCCAAAAACATTCAGTACTTC.